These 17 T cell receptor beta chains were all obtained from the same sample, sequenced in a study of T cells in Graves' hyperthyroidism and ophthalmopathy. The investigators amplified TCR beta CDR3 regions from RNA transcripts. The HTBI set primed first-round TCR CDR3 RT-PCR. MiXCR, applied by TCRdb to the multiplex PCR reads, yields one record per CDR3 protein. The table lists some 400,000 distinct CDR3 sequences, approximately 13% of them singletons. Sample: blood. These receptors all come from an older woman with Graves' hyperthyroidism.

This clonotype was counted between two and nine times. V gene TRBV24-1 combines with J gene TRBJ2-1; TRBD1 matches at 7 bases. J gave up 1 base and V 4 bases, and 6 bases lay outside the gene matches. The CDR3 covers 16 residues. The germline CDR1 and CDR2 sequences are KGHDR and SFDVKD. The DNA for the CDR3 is TGTGCCACCAGTGACAGACAGGGTATGTCCTACAATGAGCAGTTCTTC. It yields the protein CATSDRQGMSYNEQFF.

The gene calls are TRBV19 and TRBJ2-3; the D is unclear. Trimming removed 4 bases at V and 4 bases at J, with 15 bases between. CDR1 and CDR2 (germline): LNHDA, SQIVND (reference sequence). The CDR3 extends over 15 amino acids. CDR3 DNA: TGTGCCAGTAGTACAGGAATCGGGTGGGCAGATACGCAGTATTTT. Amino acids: CASSTGIGWADTQYF.

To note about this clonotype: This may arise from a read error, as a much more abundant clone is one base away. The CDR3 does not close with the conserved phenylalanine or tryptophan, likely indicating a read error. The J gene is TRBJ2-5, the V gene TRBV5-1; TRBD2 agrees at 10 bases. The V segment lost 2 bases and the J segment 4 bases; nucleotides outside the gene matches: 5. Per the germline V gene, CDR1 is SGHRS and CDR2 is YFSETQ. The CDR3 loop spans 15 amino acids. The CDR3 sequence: CASSFSGRTAETQYL. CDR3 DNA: TGCGCCAGCAGCTTTAGCGGGAGGACAGCAGAGACCCAGTACCTC.

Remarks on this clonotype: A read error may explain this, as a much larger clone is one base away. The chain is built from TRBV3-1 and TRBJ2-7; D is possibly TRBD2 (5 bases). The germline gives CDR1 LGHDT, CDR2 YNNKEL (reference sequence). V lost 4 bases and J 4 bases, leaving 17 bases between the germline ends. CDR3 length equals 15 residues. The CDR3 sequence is CASSLLVGAIYEQYF. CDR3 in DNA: TGTGCCAGCAGCCTGTTAGTGGGAGCGATATACGAGCAGTACTTC.

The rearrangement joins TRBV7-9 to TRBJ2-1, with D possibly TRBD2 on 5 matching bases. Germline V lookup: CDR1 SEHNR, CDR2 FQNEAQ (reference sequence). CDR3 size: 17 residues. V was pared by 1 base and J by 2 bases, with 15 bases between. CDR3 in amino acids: CASSLVRGEGPYNEQFF. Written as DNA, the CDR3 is TGTGCCAGCAGCTTAGTCCGAGGAGAGGGCCCCTACAATGAGCAGTTCTTC.

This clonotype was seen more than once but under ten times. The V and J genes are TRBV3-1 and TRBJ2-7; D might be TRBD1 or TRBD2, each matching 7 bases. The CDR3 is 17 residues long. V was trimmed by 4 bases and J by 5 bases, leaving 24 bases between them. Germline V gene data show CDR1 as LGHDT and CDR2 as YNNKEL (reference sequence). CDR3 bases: TGTGCCAGCAGCCCAAGTGGGGAGGGGGCGGGCCTGGACGAGCAGTACTTC. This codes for CASSPSGEGAGLDEQYF.

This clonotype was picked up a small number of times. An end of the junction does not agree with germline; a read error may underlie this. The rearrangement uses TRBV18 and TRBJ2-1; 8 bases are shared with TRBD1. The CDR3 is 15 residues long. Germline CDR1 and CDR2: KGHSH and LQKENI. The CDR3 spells CASSSRDRTYNGQFF. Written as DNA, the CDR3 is TGTGCCAGCTCAAGCCGGGACAGGACCTACAATGGGCAGTTCTTC.

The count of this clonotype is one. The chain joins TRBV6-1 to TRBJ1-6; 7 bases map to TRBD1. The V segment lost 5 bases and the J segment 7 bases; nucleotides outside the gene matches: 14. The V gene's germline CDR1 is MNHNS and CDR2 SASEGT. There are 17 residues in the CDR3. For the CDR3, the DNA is TGTGCCAGCAGTATGACAGGGTTAAGGTCGTGGAATTCACCCCTCCACTTT. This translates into CASSMTGLRSWNSPLHF.

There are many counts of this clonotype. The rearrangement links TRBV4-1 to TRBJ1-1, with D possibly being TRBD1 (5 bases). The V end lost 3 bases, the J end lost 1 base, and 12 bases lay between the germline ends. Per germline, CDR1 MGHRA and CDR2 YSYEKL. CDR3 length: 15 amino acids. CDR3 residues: CASSQAGMENTEAFF. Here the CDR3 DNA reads TGCGCCAGCAGCCAGGCAGGGATGGAGAACACTGAAGCTTTCTTT.

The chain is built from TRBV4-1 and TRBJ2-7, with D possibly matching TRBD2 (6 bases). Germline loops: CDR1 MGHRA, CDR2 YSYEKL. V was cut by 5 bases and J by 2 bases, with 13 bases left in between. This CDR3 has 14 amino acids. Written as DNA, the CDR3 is TGCGCCAGCAGCTCTCCCGGGAGCACCTACGAGCAGTACTTC. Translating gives CASSSPGSTYEQYF.

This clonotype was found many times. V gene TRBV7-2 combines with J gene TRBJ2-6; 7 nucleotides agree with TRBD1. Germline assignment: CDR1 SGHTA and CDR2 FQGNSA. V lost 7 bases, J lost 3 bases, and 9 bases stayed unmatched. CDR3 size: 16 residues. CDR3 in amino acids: CASTLTGSYGANVLTF. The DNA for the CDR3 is TGTGCCAGCACCTTGACAGGGTCATATGGGGCCAACGTCCTGACTTTC.

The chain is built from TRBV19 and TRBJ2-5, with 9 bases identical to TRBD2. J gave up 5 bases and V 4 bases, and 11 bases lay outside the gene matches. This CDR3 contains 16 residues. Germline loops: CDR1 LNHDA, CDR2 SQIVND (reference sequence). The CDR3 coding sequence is TGTGCCAGTAGTACCCGGCGGGAGGGCTCGGGGGAGACCCAGTACTTC. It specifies CASSTRREGSGETQYF.

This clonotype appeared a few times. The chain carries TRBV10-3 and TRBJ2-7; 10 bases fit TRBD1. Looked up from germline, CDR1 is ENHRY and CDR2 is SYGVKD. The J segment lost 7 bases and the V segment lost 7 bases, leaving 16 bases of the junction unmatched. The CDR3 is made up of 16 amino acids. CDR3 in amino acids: CAIKQSAGTGVEEQYF. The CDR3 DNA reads TGTGCCATCAAGCAGTCCGCCGGGACAGGGGTTGAAGAGCAGTACTTC.

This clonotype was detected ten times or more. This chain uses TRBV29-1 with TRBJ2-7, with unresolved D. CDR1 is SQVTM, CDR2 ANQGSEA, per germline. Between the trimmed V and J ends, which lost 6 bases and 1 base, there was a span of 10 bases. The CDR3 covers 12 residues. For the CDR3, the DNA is TGCAGCGTATCTCGCGGTTCCTACGAGCAGTACTTC. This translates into CSVSRGSYEQYF.

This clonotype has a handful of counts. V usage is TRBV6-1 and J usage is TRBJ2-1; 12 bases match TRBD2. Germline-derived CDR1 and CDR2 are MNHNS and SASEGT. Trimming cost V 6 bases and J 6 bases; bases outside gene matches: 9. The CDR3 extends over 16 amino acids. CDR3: CASRRLAGALFNEQFF. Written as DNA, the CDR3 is TGTGCCAGCAGAAGACTAGCGGGAGCTCTTTTCAATGAGCAGTTCTTC.

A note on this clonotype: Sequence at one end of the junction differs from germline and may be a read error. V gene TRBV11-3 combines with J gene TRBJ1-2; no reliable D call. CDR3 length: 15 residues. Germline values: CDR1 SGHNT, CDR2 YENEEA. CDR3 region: CASSAVVRGLGGYTF. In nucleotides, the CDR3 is TGCGCCAGCAGCGCCGTTGTCCGGGGATTGGGCGGCTACACCTTC.

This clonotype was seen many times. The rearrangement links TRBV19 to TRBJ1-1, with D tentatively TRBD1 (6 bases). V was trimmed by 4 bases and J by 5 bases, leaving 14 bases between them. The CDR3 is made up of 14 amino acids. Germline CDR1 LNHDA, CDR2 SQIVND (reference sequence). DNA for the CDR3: TGTGCCAGTAGTACCCTGGGGGGCCGGACTGAAGCTTTCTTT. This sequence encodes CASSTLGGRTEAFF.